This T cell receptor (beta chain) was profiled in a study of early T cells in non-severe SARS-CoV-2 infection (dated by TCRdb to the early 2020s). Looking at the study overall: Bulk RNA from unsorted whole blood was used for TCR sequencing, so alpha and beta chains could not be paired.

V is shortened by 0 bases, J by 1 base, and the region joining them spans 9 bases. For CDR1 and CDR2, the germline V gene (reference sequence) lists GTSNPN and SVGIG. From its cysteine to its phenylalanine, the CDR3 spans 15 amino acids. Only the CDR3 DNA is retained, 45 bases long and in frame from the first base. The study was a case-control design nested within a healthcare worker cohort in London, UK, with weekly nasopharyngeal swab PCR tests and blood sampling. Healthcare workers were recruited during the week of the UK lockdown, between 23 and 31 March 2020, and followed weekly for up to roughly 15 weeks. Receptors were amplified or captured by 5' RACE. For sequencing, a NextSeq 500 was employed. To correct for sequencing error and PCR bias, the TCR library protocol tagged individual cDNA molecules with unique molecular identifiers. TCR alpha and beta chains were both sequenced, and the abundances of alpha and beta sequences in each sample were closely correlated with each other. Turning to the authors' computational methods: V gene, J gene and CDR3 annotation of TCR sequences was performed with Decombinator V4. TCRs were defined as expanded if a significant change between any two time points was detected under a Poisson model with p below 0.0001. TCR abundances were normalised to the total number of TCRs sequenced per sample and expressed as counts per million. TRAV1-2 paired with TRAJ12, TRAJ20 or TRAJ33 defined MAIT TCRs, while TRAV10 paired with TRAJ18 defined iNKT TCRs. A search of VDJdb, accessed on 1 November 2021, was run for TCRs annotated to CMV, EBV and SARS-CoV-2, with TCRs annotated for multiple antigens excluded. The public reads were run again by TCRdb, first through fastp at Q25 and then through MiXCR, and only productive beta chains were kept. Merged by CDR3 protein, the rows form single entries marked with the most common genes and DNA. The V and J calls and clone size are TCRdb's, not the authors'. The sample table shows tens of thousands of distinct CDR3 sequences, and roughly a tenth are seen once. The biggest ten clones account for roughly 8% of the sample.

This clonotype was picked up many times. The target of this receptor is not known. Qualities for individual bases were not recorded, and no much larger clone is one base off. On the study overall, not on this receptor specifically: VDJdb matching was skewed toward anti-spike CD8 responses, so virus-specific expansions were likely underestimated and private and CD4 specificities were missed.

The sequence joins TRBV30 to TRBJ1-4, with the D gene not confidently named. This receptor was obtained from an adult who was a healthcare worker with PCR-confirmed SARS-CoV-2 infection or an uninfected control (not recorded which). Sample: whole blood. In nucleotides, the sequence is TGTGCCTGGAGTGTAAATGGTATAACTAATGAAAAACTGTTTTTT. Its product reads: CAWSVNGITNEKLFF.